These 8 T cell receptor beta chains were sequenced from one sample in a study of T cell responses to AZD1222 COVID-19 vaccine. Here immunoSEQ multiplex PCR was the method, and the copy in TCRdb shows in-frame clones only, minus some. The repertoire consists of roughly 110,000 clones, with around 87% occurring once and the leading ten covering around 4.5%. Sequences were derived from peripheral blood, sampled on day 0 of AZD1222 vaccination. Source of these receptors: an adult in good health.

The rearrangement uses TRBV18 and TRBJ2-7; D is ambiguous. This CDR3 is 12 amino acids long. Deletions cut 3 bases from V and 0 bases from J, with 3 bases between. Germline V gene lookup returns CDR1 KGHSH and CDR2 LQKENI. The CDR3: CASSPPSYEQYF. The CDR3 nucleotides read TGTGCCAGCTCACCTCCCTCCTACGAGCAGTACTTC.

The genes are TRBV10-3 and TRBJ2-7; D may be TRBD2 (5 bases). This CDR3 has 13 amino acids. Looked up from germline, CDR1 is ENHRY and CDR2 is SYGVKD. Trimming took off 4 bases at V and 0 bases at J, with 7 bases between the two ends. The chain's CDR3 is CAISGGSSYEQYF. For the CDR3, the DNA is TGTGCCATCAGTGGTGGGAGCTCCTACGAGCAGTACTTC.

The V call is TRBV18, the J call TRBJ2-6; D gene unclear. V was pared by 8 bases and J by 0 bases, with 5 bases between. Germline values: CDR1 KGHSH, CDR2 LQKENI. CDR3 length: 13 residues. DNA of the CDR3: TGTGCCAGCCGAGACTCTGGGGCCAACGTCCTGACTTTC. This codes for CASRDSGANVLTF.

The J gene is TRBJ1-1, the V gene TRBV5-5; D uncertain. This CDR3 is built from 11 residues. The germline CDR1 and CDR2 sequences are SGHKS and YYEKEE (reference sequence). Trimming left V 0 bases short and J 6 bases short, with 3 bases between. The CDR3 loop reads CASSLGPEAFF. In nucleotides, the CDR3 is TGTGCCAGCAGCTTGGGGCCTGAAGCTTTCTTT.

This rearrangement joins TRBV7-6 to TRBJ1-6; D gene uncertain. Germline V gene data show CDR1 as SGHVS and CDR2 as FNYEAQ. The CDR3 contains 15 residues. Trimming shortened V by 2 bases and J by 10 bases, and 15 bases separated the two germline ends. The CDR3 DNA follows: TGTGCCAGCAGCTTACGCACGGACGAGGCCTCACCCCTCCACTTT. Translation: CASSLRTDEASPLHF.

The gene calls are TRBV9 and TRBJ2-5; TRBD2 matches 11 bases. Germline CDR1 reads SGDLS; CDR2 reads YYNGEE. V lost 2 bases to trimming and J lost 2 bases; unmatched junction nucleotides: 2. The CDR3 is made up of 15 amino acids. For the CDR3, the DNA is TGTGCCAGCAGCGTTAGCGGGGGGGCTCAAGAGACCCAGTACTTC. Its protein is CASSVSGGAQETQYF.

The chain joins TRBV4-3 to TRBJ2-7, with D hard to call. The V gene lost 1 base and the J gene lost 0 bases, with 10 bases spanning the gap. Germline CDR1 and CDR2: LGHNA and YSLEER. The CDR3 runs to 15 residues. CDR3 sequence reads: CASSQALGNSYEQYF. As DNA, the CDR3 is TGCGCCAGCAGCCAAGCTCTTGGGAACTCCTACGAGCAGTACTTC.

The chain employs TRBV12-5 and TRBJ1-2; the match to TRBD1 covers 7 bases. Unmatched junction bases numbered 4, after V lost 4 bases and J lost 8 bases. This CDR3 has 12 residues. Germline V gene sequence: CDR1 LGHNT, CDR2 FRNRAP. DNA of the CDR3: TGTGCTAGTGGTTCCGCAGGGGGAGGCTACACCTTC. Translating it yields CASGSAGGGYTF.